These T cell receptor beta chains were read from a single sample in a study of blood T cell repertoires in COVID-19. Libraries were prepared by immunoSEQ multiplex PCR; TCRdb keeps only in-frame clonotypes and omits some of them. The sample records under 140,000 clones, 70% to 90% being singletons. What was sequenced was peripheral blood. These receptors were taken from a human donor in a cohort sampled during active COVID-19. Each CDR3 is given with its conserved first and last residue. Each record gives: J gene, V gene, CDR3 protein.

>TRBJ1-2|TRBV3-1/TRBV3-2
CASRKGQNYGYTF
>TRBJ2-5|TRBV5-1
CASSGRGTVETQYF
>TRBJ1-5|TRBV4-2
CASSPGELKGQPQHF
>TRBJ2-1|TRBV9
CASSGYGSLYNEQFF
>TRBJ2-7|TRBV18
CASSSPGTQPYEQYF
>TRBJ1-1|TRBV27
CASSFGWNTEAFF
>TRBJ2-3|TRBV9
CASSLQGKGTDTQYF
>TRBJ1-6|TRBV27
CASSLSGQLNSPLHF
>TRBJ2-5|TRBV13
CASSKGLAGAGETQYF
>TRBJ1-1|TRBV10-1
CASSDGGVPNTEAFF
>TRBJ1-2|TRBV18
CASSPGTGLDGYTF
>TRBJ1-2|TRBV7-2
CASSPGNRGGGYTF
>TRBJ2-5|TRBV10-1
CASSDDRLRGETQYF
>TRBJ1-1|TRBV27
CASFPRWATEAFF
>TRBJ1-1|TRBV7-3
CASSLSGGRTEAFF
>TRBJ2-7|TRBV7-8
CASSLVLAANLYEQYF
>TRBJ1-6|TRBV30
CAWSGGIDSPLHF
>TRBJ1-5|TRBV3-1/TRBV3-2
CASSQGGVGQPQHF
>TRBJ2-7|TRBV27
CASSLQGLGGYEQYF